Below are 4 T cell receptor beta chains sequenced from a single sample in a study of cytotoxic CD8 clonotypes in ibrutinib-treated CLL (dated by TCRdb to about 2021). The method was the immunoSEQ multiplex PCR assay. The source is immuneACCESS, and TCRdb retained only in-frame sequences with V and J called. Part of the clones is not carried over; for the studies checked, unresolved V genes explain less than half of this, and the remainder is unexplained. For this sample the table gives 140,000 to 150,000 clones, of which roughly 76% were detected only once. About 5% of the sample goes to the ten largest clones. The meaning of the sample's time point label: around 25 months on ibrutinib. Specimen: PBMCs, collected after 24 months of ibrutinib treatment. The source is a human donor with chronic lymphocytic leukemia.

V is TRBV11-2 and J is TRBJ2-3; D gene unclear. Trimming took off 7 bases at V and 3 bases at J, with 14 bases between the two ends. Germline loops: CDR1 SGHAT, CDR2 FQNNGV. This CDR3 has 14 amino acids. The DNA of the CDR3 is TGTGCCAGCACACCACCTACTATAACAGATACGCAGTATTTT. Amino acids: CASTPPTITDTQYF.

For this clone: Other DNA sequences in this specimen translate into the identical CDR3. The V and J genes are TRBV9 and TRBJ2-2; D remains unclear. CDR1 and CDR2 from the germline V gene are SGDLS and YYNGEE. The CDR3 has 16 amino acids. V lost 5 bases and J lost 3, with 17 bases in between. CDR3 sequence reads: CASRATDTPDTGELFF. As DNA, the CDR3 is TGTGCCAGCAGAGCAACTGACACTCCTGACACCGGGGAGCTGTTTTTT. Using reference TRBV9 and TRBJ2-2 for the parts outside the CDR3, the full variable domain is DSGVTQTPKHLITATGQRVTLRCSPRSGDLSVYWYQQSLDQGLQFLIQYYNGEERAKGNILERFSAQQFPDLHSELNLSSLELGDSALYFCASRATDTPDTGELFFGEGSRLTVL.

This chain connects TRBV19 to TRBJ2-7; perhaps TRBD1 as D (6 bases). Germline V gives CDR1 LNHDA, CDR2 SQIVND (reference sequence). This CDR3 region has 13 residues. Trimming left V 4 bases short and J 3 bases short, with 10 bases between. In nucleotides, the CDR3 is TGTGCCAGTAGTAGGGACACCAACTACGAGCAGTACTTC. Its translation is CASSRDTNYEQYF.

J is TRBJ2-6 and V is TRBV7-2; TRBD1 aligns across 9 bases. The CDR3 is 15 amino acids. The V segment lost 5 bases and the J segment 4 bases; nucleotides outside the gene matches: 3. CDR1 and CDR2 from the germline V gene are SGHTA and FQGNSA. CDR3 sequence reads: CASSRTGDGANVLTF. CDR3 in DNA: TGTGCCAGCAGCAGGACAGGGGACGGGGCCAACGTCCTGACTTTC.